The 26 T cell receptor beta chains reported below all come from one sample, sequenced in a study of shared clonotypes between healthy human individuals. The method was immunoSEQ multiplex PCR; TCRdb's version includes in-frame clones alone and lacks a portion of them. The data contain approximately 2.4 million clones, approximately 94% of them seen just once; the ten biggest clones take up roughly 0.13%. Sequencing was performed on naive CD4+ T cells sorted from blood. Subset indicated: CD45RA+ positively selected. These receptors came from a man aged 18 to 35 in good health.

This clone occurred once. The J gene is TRBJ1-5, the V gene TRBV9, with a possible D match to TRBD1 (5 bases). Germline-derived CDR1 and CDR2 are SGDLS and YYNGEE. Between the trimmed V and J ends, which lost 3 bases and 6 bases, there was a span of 16 bases. CDR3 size: 15 residues. CDR3 residues: CASSESWGSGQPQHF. CDR3 nucleotide sequence: TGTGCCAGCAGCGAGAGCTGGGGGTCCGGTCAGCCCCAGCATTTT.

As to this clone: The same CDR3 also results from other DNA sequences found in this sample. The gene calls are TRBV2 and TRBJ2-7, with a possible D match to TRBD1 (5 bases). Trimming left V 0 bases short and J 2 bases short, with 8 bases between. Germline CDR1 SNHLY, CDR2 FYNNEI. This CDR3 is 14 amino acids long. Here the CDR3 reads CASSEARQTYEQYF. CDR3 in DNA: TGTGCCAGCAGTGAAGCGAGACAGACCTACGAGCAGTACTTC.

The chain's CDR3 is CASNRDSSNQPQHF. Here the CDR3 DNA reads TGTGCCAGCAACAGGGACAGTAGCAATCAGCCCCAGCATTTT. V and J are TRBV5-6 and TRBJ1-5, with TRBD1 matching 7 bases. Trimming cost V 6 bases and J 0 bases; bases outside gene matches: 3. CDR1 and CDR2 (germline): SGHDT, YYEEEE. The CDR3 runs 14 residues. The full variable domain, rest sourced from reference TRBV5-6 and TRBJ1-5, is DAGVTQSPTHLIKTRGQQVTLRCSPKSGHDTVSWYQQALGQGPQFIFQYYEEEERQRGNFPDRFSGHQFPNYSSELNVNALLLGDSALYLCASNRDSSNQPQHFGDGTRLSIL.

This chain connects TRBV27 to TRBJ2-1, with D possibly being TRBD2 (6 bases). Trimming pared 2 bases from V and 6 bases from J, leaving 14 bases between. Germline CDR1 and CDR2: MNHEY and SMNVEV (reference sequence). The CDR3 has 15 amino acids. CDR3 bases: TGTGCCAGCAGTTTAGGAAGCGGGTGGGGCAATGAGCAGTTCTTC. This codes for CASSLGSGWGNEQFF.

The chain joins TRBV5-1 to TRBJ2-2, with TRBD2 matching 8 bases. Germline trimming cut 2 bases from V and 2 bases from J; bases unmatched to any gene: 5. The CDR3 totals 16 residues. Germline CDR1 is SGHRS and CDR2 is YFSETQ. This CDR3 is CASSLERGSNTGELFF. CDR3 nucleotide sequence: TGCGCCAGCAGCTTAGAGCGGGGGAGTAACACCGGGGAGCTGTTTTTT.

This clone has just one count. The genes are TRBV29-1 and TRBJ1-4, with TRBD1 identical over 9 bases. Germline CDR1 SQVTM, CDR2 ANQGSEA. Trimming removed 6 bases from V and 6 bases from J; junction bases left unmatched: 17. This CDR3 region has 17 residues. DNA of the CDR3: TGCAGCGTCCAAAAAAGGGACAGGGCGACTGCGTATGAAAAACTGTTTTTT. Its protein product is CSVQKRDRATAYEKLFF. The full variable domain, completed using reference TRBV29-1 and TRBJ1-4, is SAVISQKPSRDICQRGTSLTIQCQVDSQVTMMFWYRQQPGQSLTLIATANQGSEATYESGFVIDKFPISRPNLTFSTLTVSNMSPEDSSIYLCSVQKRDRATAYEKLFFGSGTQLSVL.

The V call is TRBV5-1, the J call TRBJ2-5; D possibly corresponds to TRBD2 (5 bases). The CDR3 is 15 amino acids. Trimming removed 4 bases from V and 7 bases from J, with 20 bases in between. Germline V lookup: CDR1 SGHRS, CDR2 YFSETQ. The CDR3 sequence: CASSAGNRDFGTQYF. The CDR3 DNA is TGCGCCAGCAGCGCGGGCAATCGGGATTTTGGGACCCAGTACTTC.

The chain is built from TRBV6-6 and TRBJ1-2; D remains ambiguous. Germline V CDR1 and CDR2: MNHNY, SVGAGI (reference sequence). Between the trimmed V and J ends, which lost 5 bases and 8 bases, there was a span of 9 bases. The CDR3 is 11 amino acids. The CDR3 nucleotides are TGTGCCAGCAGTACCTCTCGAGGCTACACCTTC. Residues: CASSTSRGYTF.

The genes are TRBV19 and TRBJ2-4; 8 nucleotides align to TRBD1. The CDR3 runs to 15 residues. J gave up 8 bases and V 6 bases, and 12 bases lay outside the gene matches. In germline, CDR1 is LNHDA, CDR2 SQIVND (reference sequence). Here the CDR3 reads CASSRQGLPGDIQYF. In DNA form, the CDR3 reads TGTGCCAGTAGCCGACAGGGGCTCCCGGGGGACATTCAGTACTTC.

This clone was observed a single time. The CDR3 bases are TGTGCCATCAGTGTTTCAGGGGGCGACTATGGCTACACCTTC. Translation: CAISVSGGDYGYTF. This chain links TRBV10-3 with TRBJ1-2; 8 bases are a match to TRBD1. Germline-derived CDR1 and CDR2 are ENHRY and SYGVKD. This CDR3 region has 14 residues. The V segment lost 4 bases and the J segment 3 bases; nucleotides outside the gene matches: 4.

This chain uses TRBV2 with TRBJ2-5; D perhaps matches TRBD1 (6 bases). The germline V and J ends were trimmed by 5 bases and 1 base, with 8 bases remaining between them. The CDR3 loop spans 13 amino acids. The germline V gene has CDR1 SNHLY and CDR2 FYNNEI. CDR3 nucleotides: TGTGCCAGCAGTCAACAGGGCCAAGAGACCCAGTACTTC. This codes for CASSQQGQETQYF.

The gene calls are TRBV5-4 and TRBJ1-4; D not resolved. There are 14 residues in the CDR3. V lost 4 bases, J lost 7 bases, and 14 bases lay in between. Germline assignment: CDR1 SGHNT and CDR2 YYREEE (reference sequence). The chain's CDR3 is CASSAEGEGEKLFF. The CDR3, as DNA: TGTGCCAGCAGCGCGGAGGGAGAAGGTGAAAAACTGTTTTTT.

Worth noting for this clone: At the DNA level, this CDR3 is encoded by other sequences in the same sample as well. V gene TRBV5-1 combines with J gene TRBJ2-7, with a possible D match to TRBD2 (5 bases). Germline loops: CDR1 SGHRS, CDR2 YFSETQ. The CDR3 runs 14 residues. Trimming pared 4 bases from V and 0 bases from J, leaving 11 bases between. CDR3 nucleotide sequence: TGCGCCAGCAGCCCGGACGGAGGCTCCTACGAGCAGTACTTC. Encoded protein: CASSPDGGSYEQYF.

This clone was seen only once. The J gene is TRBJ2-1, the V gene TRBV27; D assignment may be TRBD1 or TRBD2 (5 bases each). Trimming stripped 1 base from V and 2 bases from J, with 15 bases between. The CDR3 has 17 amino acids. CDR1 and CDR2 (germline): MNHEY, SMNVEV (reference sequence). This chain's CDR3 is CASSLFRGTTTYNEQFF. DNA of the CDR3: TGTGCCAGCAGTTTATTCCGGGGCACCACTACCTACAATGAGCAGTTCTTC.

This clone has just one count. The J gene is TRBJ2-2, the V gene TRBV10-1, with D uncertain. In germline, CDR1 is WNHNN, CDR2 SYGVQD (reference sequence). CDR3 length: 13 residues. V was clipped by 2 bases and J by 6 bases, with 7 bases between them. The CDR3 region is CASSEISPGELFF. CDR3 DNA sequence: TGCGCCAGCAGTGAGATCTCTCCCGGGGAGCTGTTTTTT.

The chain carries TRBV15 and TRBJ1-1; the D gene is possibly TRBD1 (5 bases). Germline CDR1 reads LNHNV; CDR2 reads YYDKDF (reference sequence). V was shortened by 0 bases and J by 5 bases, with 13 bases between the two germline ends. The CDR3 covers 15 residues. CDR3 coding DNA: TGTGCCACCAGCAGAGATCCAGGGAGGGATACTGAAGCTTTCTTT. It encodes CATSRDPGRDTEAFF.

The count of this clone is one. The V gene is TRBV18, the J gene TRBJ2-7; the D gene is possibly TRBD1 (5 bases). This CDR3 is 13 amino acids long. Trimming stripped 6 bases from V and 2 bases from J, with 11 bases between. Germline CDR1 KGHSH, CDR2 LQKENI. The CDR3: CASSPQDTYEQYF. The CDR3 coding sequence is TGTGCCAGCTCTCCCCAGGACACCTACGAGCAGTACTTC.

The gene calls are TRBV6-6 and TRBJ1-3, with D perhaps TRBD1 (6 bases). V was clipped by 10 bases and J by 1 base, with 17 bases between them. This CDR3 is 15 amino acids long. The germline CDR1 and CDR2 sequences are MNHNY and SVGAGI (reference sequence). The CDR3 is CATRIPQGSGNTIYF. In DNA form, the CDR3 reads TGTGCCACCAGAATTCCACAGGGTTCTGGAAACACCATATATTTT.

The chain is built from TRBV18 and TRBJ2-6; TRBD1 aligns across 8 bases. The CDR3 has 18 residues. With V trimmed by 0 bases and J by 1 base, 5 bases remained unmatched. Germline CDR1 reads KGHSH; CDR2 reads LQKENI. The CDR3 protein is CASSPPGQVVSGANVLTF. CDR3 in DNA: TGTGCCAGCTCACCACCGGGACAGGTGGTATCTGGGGCCAACGTCCTGACTTTC.

This chain connects TRBV7-3 to TRBJ1-1; D is unresolved. The CDR3 loop spans 10 amino acids. The germline V gene has CDR1 SGHTA and CDR2 FQGTGA. V lost 8 bases and J lost 3, with 4 bases in between. The CDR3 coding sequence is TGTGCCAGCCGAGACACTGAAGCTTTCTTT. This sequence encodes CASRDTEAFF.

This clone was found once. The chain carries TRBV5-1 and TRBJ2-3, with 9 bases identical to TRBD2. V lost 1 base and J lost 2; bases outside the gene matches: 5. The CDR3 totals 16 residues. In germline, CDR1 is SGHRS, CDR2 YFSETQ. The CDR3 DNA is TGCGCCAGCAGCTTGTTGGTAGCGGGAGTCACAGATACGCAGTATTTT. Amino acid sequence: CASSLLVAGVTDTQYF.

The chain joins TRBV28 to TRBJ1-2, with 7 bases aligning to TRBD1. This CDR3 contains 13 residues. Per the germline V gene, CDR1 is MDHEN and CDR2 is SYDVKM. Trimming removed 3 bases from V and 7 bases from J; junction bases left unmatched: 5. The CDR3 is CASSFPGGLGYTF. The CDR3 region has the DNA TGTGCCAGCAGTTTCCCAGGGGGGCTTGGCTACACCTTC.

The genes are TRBV5-4 and TRBJ2-2; 13 positions match TRBD2. This CDR3 is 17 amino acids long. V shed 4 bases and J 6 bases; nucleotides not matched to a gene: 9. Looked up from germline, CDR1 is SGHNT and CDR2 is YYREEE (reference sequence). The CDR3 nucleotides are TGTGCCAGCAGCCTGGCGGGACTAGCGGGACTATCCGGGGAGCTGTTTTTT. As protein: CASSLAGLAGLSGELFF.

V gene TRBV5-8 combines with J gene TRBJ1-2; D gene ambiguous. V dropped 0 bases and J dropped 6 bases, with 12 bases sitting between them. This CDR3 is 14 amino acids long. Looked up from germline, CDR1 is SGHTS and CDR2 is YDEGEE. CDR3 residues: CASSLDIRPNGYTF. CDR3 bases: TGTGCCAGCAGCTTGGATATAAGGCCCAATGGCTACACCTTC. Looking up the rest from reference TRBV5-8 and TRBJ1-2 gives the full variable domain: EAGVTQSPTHLIKTRGQQATLRCSPISGHTSVYWYQQALGLGLQFLLWYDEGEERNRGNFPPRFSGRQFPNYSSELNVNALELEDSALYLCASSLDIRPNGYTFGSGTRLTVV.

On this clone itself: The sample contains more than one DNA sequence encoding this CDR3. The chain combines TRBV30 with TRBJ1-2; D not resolved. The V gene lost 0 bases and the J gene lost 0 bases, with 2 bases spanning the gap. Germline V gene data show CDR1 as GTSNPN and CDR2 as SVGIG (reference sequence). The CDR3 runs to 12 residues. Written as DNA, the CDR3 is TGTGCCTGGAGTGTTACTAACTATGGCTACACCTTC. Encoded protein: CAWSVTNYGYTF.

The chain joins TRBV7-9 to TRBJ2-1; D remains ambiguous. The germline CDR1 and CDR2 sequences are SEHNR and FQNEAQ (reference sequence). The CDR3 length is 9 residues. Trimming left V 10 bases short and J 5 bases short, with 3 bases between. In nucleotides, the CDR3 is TGTGCCATCCACAATGAGCAGTTCTTC. Translation: CAIHNEQFF.